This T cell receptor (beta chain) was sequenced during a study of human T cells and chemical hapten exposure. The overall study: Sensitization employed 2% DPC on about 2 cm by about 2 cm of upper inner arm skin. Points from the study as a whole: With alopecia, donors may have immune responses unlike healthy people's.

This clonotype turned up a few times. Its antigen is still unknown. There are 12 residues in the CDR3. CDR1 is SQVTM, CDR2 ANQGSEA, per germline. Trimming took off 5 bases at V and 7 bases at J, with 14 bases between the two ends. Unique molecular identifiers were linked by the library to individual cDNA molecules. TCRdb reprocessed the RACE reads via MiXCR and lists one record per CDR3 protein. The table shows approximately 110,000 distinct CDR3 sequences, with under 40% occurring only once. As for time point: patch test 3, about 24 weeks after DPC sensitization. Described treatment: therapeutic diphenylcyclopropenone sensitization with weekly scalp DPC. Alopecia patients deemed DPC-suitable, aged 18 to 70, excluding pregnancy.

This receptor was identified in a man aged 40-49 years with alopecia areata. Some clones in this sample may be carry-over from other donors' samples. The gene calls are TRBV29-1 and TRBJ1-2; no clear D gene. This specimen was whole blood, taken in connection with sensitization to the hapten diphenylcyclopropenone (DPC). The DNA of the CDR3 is TGCAGCGTTAGTAGACTCCTAAGTGGCTACACCTTC. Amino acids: CSVSRLLSGYTF.